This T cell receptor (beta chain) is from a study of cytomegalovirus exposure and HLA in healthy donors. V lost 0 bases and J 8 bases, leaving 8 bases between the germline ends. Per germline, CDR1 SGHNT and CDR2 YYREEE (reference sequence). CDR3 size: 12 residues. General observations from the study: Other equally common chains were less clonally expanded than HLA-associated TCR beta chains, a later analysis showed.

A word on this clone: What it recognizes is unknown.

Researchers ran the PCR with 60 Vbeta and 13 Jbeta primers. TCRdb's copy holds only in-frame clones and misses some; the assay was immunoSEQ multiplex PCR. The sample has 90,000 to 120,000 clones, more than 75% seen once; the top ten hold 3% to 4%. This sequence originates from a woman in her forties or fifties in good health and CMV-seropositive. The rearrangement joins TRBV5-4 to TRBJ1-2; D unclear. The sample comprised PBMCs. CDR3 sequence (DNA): TGTGCCAGCAGCTTGGGCGGCGAGGGCTACACCTTC. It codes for CASSLGGEGYTF.